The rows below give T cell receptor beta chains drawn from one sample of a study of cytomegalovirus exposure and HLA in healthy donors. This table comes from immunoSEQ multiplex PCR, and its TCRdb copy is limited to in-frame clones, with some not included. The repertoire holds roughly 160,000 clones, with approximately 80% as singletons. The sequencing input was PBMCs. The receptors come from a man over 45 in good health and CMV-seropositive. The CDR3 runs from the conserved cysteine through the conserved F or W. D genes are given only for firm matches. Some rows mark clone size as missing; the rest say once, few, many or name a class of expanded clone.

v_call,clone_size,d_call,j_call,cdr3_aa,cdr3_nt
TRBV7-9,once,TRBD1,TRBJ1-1,CASSLATGPQAGF,TGTGCCAGCAGCTTAGCGACAGGGCCCCAGGCAGGATTT
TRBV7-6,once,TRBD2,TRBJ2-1,CASSLEAQLASYNEQFF,TGTGCCAGCAGCTTAGAGGCTCAACTAGCGTCCTACAATGAGCAGTTCTTC
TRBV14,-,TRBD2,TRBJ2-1,CASSQGSFGGYNEQFF,TGTGCCAGCAGCCAAGGTTCTTTCGGGGGGTACAATGAGCAGTTCTTC
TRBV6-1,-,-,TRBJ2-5,CASSHNRVGQETQYF,TGTGCCAGCAGCCACAACAGGGTTGGGCAAGAGACCCAGTACTTC
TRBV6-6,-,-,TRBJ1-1,CASSYSAGEFSPLF,TGTGCCAGCAGTTACTCGGCAGGGGAATTTTCCCCTCTCTTT
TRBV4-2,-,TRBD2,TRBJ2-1,CASSQGLAGGPGYNEQFF,TGTGCCAGCAGCCAAGGGCTAGCGGGGGGGCCAGGCTACAATGAGCAGTTCTTC
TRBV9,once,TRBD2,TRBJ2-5,CASSVGTSGVQETQYF,TGTGCCAGCAGCGTAGGGACTAGCGGGGTACAAGAGACCCAGTACTTC
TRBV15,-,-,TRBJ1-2,CATSTEGGFRGYTF,TGTGCCACCAGCACCGAAGGGGGATTTCGGGGCTACACCTTC
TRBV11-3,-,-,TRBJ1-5,CASSLLQGEQPQHF,TGTGCCAGCAGCTTACTACAGGGCGAGCAGCCCCAGCATTTT
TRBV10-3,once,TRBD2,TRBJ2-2,CAAESAAGILTGELFF,TGTGCCGCCGAATCAGCAGCGGGGATCCTCACCGGGGAGCTGTTTTTT
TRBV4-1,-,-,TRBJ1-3,CASSQEPEAPGNTIYF,TGCGCCAGCAGCCAAGAGCCAGAGGCTCCTGGAAACACCATATATTTT
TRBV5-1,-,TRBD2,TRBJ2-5,CASSSTGLAGGLAETQYF,TGCGCCAGCAGCTCGACGGGACTAGCGGGGGGGCTTGCGGAGACCCAGTACTTC
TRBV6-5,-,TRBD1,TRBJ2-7,CASSYSGTGNYEQYF,TGTGCCAGCAGTTACTCGGGGACAGGGAACTACGAGCAGTACTTC
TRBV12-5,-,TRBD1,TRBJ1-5,CASATPRTGGNQPQHF,TGTGCTAGTGCCACCCCCCGGACAGGGGGCAATCAGCCCCAGCATTTT
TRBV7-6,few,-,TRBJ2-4,CASSSSGGIAKNIQYF,TGTGCCAGCAGCTCCTCAGGAGGGATAGCCAAAAACATTCAGTACTTC
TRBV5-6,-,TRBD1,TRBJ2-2,CASSDGTGVNTGELFF,TGTGCCAGCAGCGACGGGACAGGGGTCAACACCGGGGAGCTGTTTTTT
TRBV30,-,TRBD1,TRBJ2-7,CAWSKGDRGDSF,TGTGCCTGGAGTAAGGGGGACAGGGGGGACAGCTTC
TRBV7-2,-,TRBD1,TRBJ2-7,CASSLAGQGYEQYF,TGTGCCAGCAGCTTAGCAGGACAGGGCTACGAGCAGTACTTC
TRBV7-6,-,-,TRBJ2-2,CASGHSSSNTGELFF,TGTGCCAGCGGGCACTCCAGTTCGAACACCGGGGAGCTGTTTTTT
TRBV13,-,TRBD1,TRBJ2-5,CASSPRTGAETQYF,TGTGCCAGCAGCCCGCGAACAGGGGCCGAGACCCAGTACTTC
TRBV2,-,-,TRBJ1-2,CASVSGENYGYTF,TGTGCCAGCGTAAGCGGAGAAAACTATGGCTACACCTTC
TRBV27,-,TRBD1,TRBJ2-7,CASSHLSHPRGNYEQYF,TGTGCCAGCAGCCACCTCTCTCATCCCAGGGGGAACTACGAGCAGTACTTC
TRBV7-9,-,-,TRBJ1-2,CASSLATWNGYTF,TGTGCCAGCAGCTTAGCGACATGGAATGGCTACACCTTC
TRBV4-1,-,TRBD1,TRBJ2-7,CASSRTGILEQYF,TGCGCCAGCAGCCGGACAGGGATTCTCGAGCAGTACTTC
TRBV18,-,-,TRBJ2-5,CASSTNIPTEQYF,TGTGCCAGCTCAACGAACATACCTACGGAGCAGTACTTC
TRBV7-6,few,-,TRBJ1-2,CASSLFRVNYGYTF,TGTGCCAGCAGCTTATTCAGGGTTAACTATGGCTACACCTTC
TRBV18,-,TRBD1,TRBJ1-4,CASSRSGTGEKLFF,TGTGCCAGCTCACGCTCGGGGACAGGTGAAAAACTGTTTTTT
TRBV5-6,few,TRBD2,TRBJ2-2,CASSLRGGLWTGELFF,TGTGCCAGCAGCTTGCGGGGGGGCCTGTGGACCGGGGAGCTGTTTTTT
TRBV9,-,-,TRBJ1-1,CASGGGALGAFF,TGTGCCAGCGGAGGCGGTGCCCTCGGAGCTTTCTTT